This passage covers 26 T cell receptor beta chains from one sample sequenced in a study of immune heterogeneity within non-small cell lung tumors. Multiplex PCR employing 32 V and 13 J primers generated amplicons of the TCR beta CDR3. TCRdb re-derived calls from the multiplex PCR reads in MiXCR, one entry per CDR3 protein. Of 9,500 to 11,000 distinct CDR3 sequences listed, roughly a fifth were seen once; the top ten hold under 4.5%. Genomic DNA from bulk tumor acted as the template, and about 570 ng was loaded per sample. Multiple biopsies spaced far apart were taken from each primary tumor during surgery. Curative surgery was undertaken by patients, who had untreated, newly diagnosed non-small cell lung cancer. Sequences were obtained from lung tumor tissue. The origin of the receptors is a man aged 55 to 70 with non-small cell lung cancer.

V usage is TRBV14 and J usage is TRBJ2-3; 7 nucleotides line up with TRBD2. There are 17 residues in the CDR3. The V gene end was trimmed by 4 bases and the J gene end by 0 bases; junction bases not matched to a gene: 10. From germline, CDR1 is SGHDN and CDR2 FVKESK. CDR3 coding DNA: TGTGCCAGCAGCCCGCTGGGGGGGGAAACTAGCACAGATACGCAGTATTTT. This codes for CASSPLGGETSTDTQYF.

The chain has TRBV28 and TRBJ1-6; D is unresolved. The CDR3 is 13 amino acids. Trimming stripped 2 bases from V and 7 bases from J, with 6 bases between. In germline, CDR1 is MDHEN, CDR2 SYDVKM. This chain's CDR3 is CASSLRRNSPLHF. The CDR3 region has the DNA TGTGCCAGCAGTTTACGACGGAATTCACCCCTCCACTTT.

CDR3 bases: TGTGCCAGCAGCCCGAGGACAGGGGTCGGGGAGCTGTTTTTT. The encoded protein is CASSPRTGVGELFF. V gene TRBV11-3 combines with J gene TRBJ2-2; 9 nucleotides match TRBD1. There are 14 residues in the CDR3. Unmatched junction bases numbered 5, after V lost 5 bases and J lost 7 bases. CDR1 is SGHNT and CDR2 is YENEEA in the germline V gene.

This clonotype came up once. This may stem from a read error, because a much larger clone lies one nucleotide away. The chain joins TRBV12-3 or TRBV12-4 to TRBJ2-1; the match to TRBD2 covers 15 bases. The CDR3 is 16 residues long. V dropped 6 bases and J dropped 12; count of bases not matched to a gene: 12. CDR3 loop: CASSPGTSGRKIGQFF. As DNA, the CDR3 is TGTGCCAGCAGCCCCGGGACTAGCGGGAGGAAAATTGGGCAGTTCTTC.

This clonotype is medium-sized by share. The chain combines TRBV20-1 with TRBJ2-7; 7 positions agree with TRBD2. Looked up from germline, CDR1 is DFQATT and CDR2 is SNEGSKA (reference sequence). V was clipped by 6 bases and J by 3 bases; unmatched bases: 20. This CDR3 comprises 17 residues. The CDR3 region has the DNA TGCAGTGCGACCGAGTGGGGGGGGGAGCGGGCAAGCTACGAGCAGTACTTC. Its protein product is CSATEWGGERASYEQYF.

On this clonotype itself: This may come from a read error, since a much larger clone is one base off. This chain connects TRBV3-1 to TRBJ1-2, with D tentatively TRBD1 (5 bases). The CDR3 loop spans 14 amino acids. Per germline, CDR1 LGHDT and CDR2 YNNKEL (reference sequence). Trimming took off 7 bases at V and 0 bases at J, with 12 bases between the two ends. The CDR3 here is CASIRGRTNYGYTF. The CDR3 bases are TGTGCCAGCATCCGGGGACGGACTAACTATGGCTACACCTTC.

This clonotype came up a few times. V gene TRBV7-9 combines with J gene TRBJ2-1; TRBD2 might be the D (5 bases). Trimming left V 6 bases short and J 0 bases short, with 15 bases between. This CDR3 is built from 16 residues. Germline V gives CDR1 SEHNR, CDR2 FQNEAQ (reference sequence). Written as DNA, the CDR3 is TGTGCCAGCAGTCGGGATCTATTGAGCTCCTACAATGAGCAGTTCTTC. Protein sequence: CASSRDLLSSYNEQFF.

This clonotype was counted between two and nine times. This rearrangement joins TRBV5-5 to TRBJ1-1; possibly TRBD1 for D (5 bases). This CDR3 has 13 residues. Germline assignment: CDR1 SGHKS and CDR2 YYEKEE (reference sequence). V lost 6 bases to trimming and J lost 5 bases, with 14 bases between them. The CDR3 coding sequence is TGTGCCAGCATCGGGACGGGGCTTACTGAAGCTTTCTTT. It is translated as CASIGTGLTEAFF.

This clonotype was found a few times. V usage is TRBV7-9 and J usage is TRBJ1-1; D is possibly TRBD1 (6 bases). The CDR3 runs 13 residues. Germline V CDR1 and CDR2: SEHNR, FQNEAQ (reference sequence). V lost 6 bases, J lost 1 base, and 9 bases lay in between. The CDR3 DNA follows: TGTGCCAGCAGACGGGACAAGAACACTGAAGCTTTCTTT. Protein sequence: CASRRDKNTEAFF.

In its sample, this clonotype ranks as medium-sized. The chain employs TRBV4-1 and TRBJ1-2; D ambiguous. The CDR3 length is 14 residues. The germline gives CDR1 MGHRA, CDR2 YSYEKL. Trimming stripped 3 bases from V and 7 bases from J, with 15 bases between. DNA for the CDR3: TGCGCCAGCAGCCACGGAGAAAGGAAGGGTGGCTACACCTTC. Residues: CASSHGERKGGYTF.

By frequency in the sample, this clonotype is medium-sized. V is TRBV6-1 and J is TRBJ1-1, with a possible D match to TRBD1 (5 bases). The germline V gene has CDR1 MNHNS and CDR2 SASEGT. V was clipped by 5 bases and J by 1 base, with 8 bases between them. The CDR3 spans 13 residues. The CDR3 coding sequence is TGTGCCAGCAGTCGGGACGGGAACACTGAAGCTTTCTTT. Protein product: CASSRDGNTEAFF.

V and J are TRBV9 and TRBJ2-3, with D hard to call. Germline assignment: CDR1 SGDLS and CDR2 YYNGEE. This CDR3 has 15 residues. The germline V and J ends were trimmed by 0 bases and 0 bases, with 8 bases remaining between them. The CDR3 protein is CASSVGSVSTDTQYF. In DNA, the CDR3 is TGTGCCAGCAGCGTAGGGAGCGTGAGCACAGATACGCAGTATTTT.

The rearrangement uses TRBV20-1 and TRBJ2-1, with 9 bases that match TRBD2. The V gene end was trimmed by 0 bases and the J gene end by 3 bases; junction bases not matched to a gene: 3. Germline CDR1 and CDR2: DFQATT and SNEGSKA (reference sequence). The CDR3 is 15 amino acids. The CDR3 nucleotides read TGCAGTGCTAGAGATACTAGCGGGTTCTACAATGAGCAGTTCTTC. Its protein is CSARDTSGFYNEQFF.

By share, this clonotype ranks as medium-sized. This chain uses TRBV27 with TRBJ1-1, with 11 bases matching TRBD1. V lost 5 bases and J lost 5; bases outside the gene matches: 13. The germline gives CDR1 MNHEY, CDR2 SMNVEV (reference sequence). The CDR3 runs to 17 residues. The DNA of the CDR3 is TGTGCCAGCAGTAAGGACAGGGGGCAGGGGGGAAGTACTGAAGCTTTCTTT. Translating gives CASSKDRGQGGSTEAFF.

V gene TRBV5-1 combines with J gene TRBJ2-7; TRBD2 matches 9 bases. The V gene end was trimmed by 4 bases and the J gene end by 0 bases; junction bases not matched to a gene: 2. The CDR3 has 14 residues. Germline assignment: CDR1 SGHRS and CDR2 YFSETQ. The CDR3 protein is CASSPTSGSYEQYF. CDR3 coding DNA: TGCGCCAGCAGCCCGACTAGCGGCTCCTACGAGCAGTACTTC.

V gene TRBV12-3 or TRBV12-4 combines with J gene TRBJ1-1; 7 positions agree with TRBD1. CDR3 length: 12 amino acids. Trimming cost V 6 bases and J 10 bases; bases outside gene matches: 8. The chain's CDR3 is CASSQPQGVAFF. The CDR3 DNA is TGTGCCAGCAGCCAACCCCAGGGGGTAGCTTTCTTT.

By sample share, this clonotype is medium-sized. V and J are TRBV7-6 and TRBJ2-1; no firm D call. Trimming removed 5 bases from V and 5 bases from J, with 16 bases in between. The CDR3 contains 15 residues. From germline, CDR1 is SGHVS and CDR2 FNYEAQ. The CDR3 nucleotides are TGTGCCAGCAGCCCCGCCATCTCCAAGCACAATGAGCAGTTCTTC. It translates to CASSPAISKHNEQFF.

The CDR3 DNA follows: TGTGCCACCAGTGATTACCAAGCGGTAGGAGATGAGCAGTTCTTC. Protein product: CATSDYQAVGDEQFF. This chain links TRBV24-1 with TRBJ2-1; weak D call: TRBD2 (5 bases). The CDR3 is 15 residues long. The germline CDR1 and CDR2 sequences are KGHDR and SFDVKD. Between the trimmed V and J ends, which lost 2 bases and 8 bases, there was a span of 15 bases.

Remarks on this clonotype: The conserved closing phenylalanine or tryptophan is absent in this CDR3, likely reflecting a read error. No DNA is shown, since the ends of the CDR3 on it are uncertain; the CDR3 is the one TCRdb lists. V is TRBV7-2 and J is TRBJ2-3; no DNA check was done on the table's D call, TRBD2. The CDR3 sequence runs 18 residues, both termini included. Germline-derived CDR1 and CDR2 are SGHTA and FQGNSA. CDR3: CASSLARLAGTYEKYFGP.

This clonotype was seen more than once but under ten times. The rearrangement joins TRBV20-1 to TRBJ2-3; D may be TRBD1 (6 bases). Trimming removed 5 bases from V and 0 bases from J, with 24 bases in between. The CDR3 consists of 18 residues. Germline CDR1 reads DFQATT; CDR2 reads SNEGSKA (reference sequence). CDR3 DNA sequence: TGCAGTGCTGGGCTCCCTCCGGGACAACTTATCAGCACAGATACGCAGTATTTT. Protein: CSAGLPPGQLISTDTQYF.

This clonotype qualifies as medium-sized. Mismatch with germline at one junction end may stem from a read error. The J gene is TRBJ2-7, the V gene TRBV7-3; TRBD1 matches at 9 bases. The CDR3 totals 14 residues. Germline V gene data show CDR1 as SGHTA and CDR2 as FQGTGA. CDR3 in amino acids: CASSPGQGSSEQYF. The CDR3, as DNA: TGTGCCAGCAGTCCGGGACAGGGTTCCTCCGAGCAGTACTTC.

This rearrangement joins TRBV6-2 or TRBV6-3 to TRBJ1-6; D may be TRBD1 (5 bases). Per the germline V gene, CDR1 is MNHEY and CDR2 is SVGEGT. The CDR3 has 13 amino acids. V lost 9 bases and J 5 bases, leaving 11 bases between the germline ends. The CDR3 DNA reads as TGTGCCAGTCAGGGTAGCGATAATTCACCCCTCCACTTT. This sequence encodes CASQGSDNSPLHF.

The gene calls are TRBV27 and TRBJ2-6; no definite D call. V was shortened by 1 base and J by 0 bases, with 1 base between the two germline ends. The CDR3 is 14 amino acids. Germline V gives CDR1 MNHEY, CDR2 SMNVEV (reference sequence). CDR3 bases: TGTGCCAGCAGTTTATTCTCTGGGGCCAACGTCCTGACTTTC. Protein product: CASSLFSGANVLTF. The full variable domain, with the rest looked up from reference TRBV27 and TRBJ2-6, is EAQVTQNPRYLITVTGKKLTVTCSQNMNHEYMSWYRQDPGLGLRQIYYSMNVEVTDKGDVPEGYKVSRKEKRNFPLILESPSPNQTSLYFCASSLFSGANVLTFGAGSRLTVL.

As concerns this clonotype: A much larger clone differs from this one at a single base, so this may be a read error. The gene calls are TRBV10-3 and TRBJ2-7; TRBD1 matches 8 bases. The V gene's germline CDR1 is ENHRY and CDR2 SYGVKD. The CDR3 is 15 amino acids. This CDR3 is CAISDNRGSHYGQYF. The CDR3 DNA sequence: TGTGCCATCAGCGATAACAGGGGGAGTCACTACGGGCAGTACTTC.

This chain joins TRBV6-2 or TRBV6-3 and TRBJ1-2, with 7 bases matching TRBD1. V shed 5 bases, J shed 0 bases, and the junction held 9 bases outside the gene matches. The germline gives CDR1 MNHEY, CDR2 SVGEGT. This CDR3 has 16 amino acids. The CDR3 bases are TGTGCCAGCAGTAGGGGAGGACAGGAGGCTAACTATGGCTACACCTTC. Its translation is CASSRGGQEANYGYTF.

This clonotype came up a few times. The CDR3 here is CASSYSAYQETQYF. CDR3 nucleotides: TGTGCCAGCAGTTACTCGGCCTACCAAGAGACCCAGTACTTC. V gene TRBV6-5 combines with J gene TRBJ2-5; no reliable D call. Trimming removed 0 bases at V and 0 bases at J, with 5 bases between. This CDR3 comprises 14 residues. Looked up from germline, CDR1 is MNHEY and CDR2 is SVGAGI.